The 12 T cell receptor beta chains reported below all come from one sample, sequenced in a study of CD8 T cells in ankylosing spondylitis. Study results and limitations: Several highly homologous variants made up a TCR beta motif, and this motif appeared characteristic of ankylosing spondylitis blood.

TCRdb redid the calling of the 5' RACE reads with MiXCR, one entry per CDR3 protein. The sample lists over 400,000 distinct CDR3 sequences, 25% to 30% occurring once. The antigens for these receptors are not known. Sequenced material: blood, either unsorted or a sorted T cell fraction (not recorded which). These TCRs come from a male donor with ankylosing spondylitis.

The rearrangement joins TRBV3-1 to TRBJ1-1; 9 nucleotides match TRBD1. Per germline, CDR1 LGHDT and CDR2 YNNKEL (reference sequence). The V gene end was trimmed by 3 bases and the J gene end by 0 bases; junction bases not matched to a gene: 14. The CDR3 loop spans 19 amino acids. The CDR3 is CASSHPSRGTGSMNTEAFF. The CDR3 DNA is TGTGCCAGCAGCCACCCAAGTAGGGGGACAGGGAGCATGAACACTGAAGCTTTCTTT.

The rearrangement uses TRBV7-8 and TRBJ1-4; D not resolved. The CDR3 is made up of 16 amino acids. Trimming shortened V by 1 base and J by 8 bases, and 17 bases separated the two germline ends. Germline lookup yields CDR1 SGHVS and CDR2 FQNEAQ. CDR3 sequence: CASSLVRGEDSEKLFF. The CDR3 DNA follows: TGTGCCAGCAGCTTAGTTCGCGGGGAAGATAGCGAAAAACTGTTTTTT.

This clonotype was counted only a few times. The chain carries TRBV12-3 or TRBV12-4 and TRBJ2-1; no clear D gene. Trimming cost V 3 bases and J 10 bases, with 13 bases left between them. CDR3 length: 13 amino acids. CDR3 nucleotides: TGTGCCAGCAGTTTGAGTGGGCAGGACGAGCAGTTCTTC. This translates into CASSLSGQDEQFF.

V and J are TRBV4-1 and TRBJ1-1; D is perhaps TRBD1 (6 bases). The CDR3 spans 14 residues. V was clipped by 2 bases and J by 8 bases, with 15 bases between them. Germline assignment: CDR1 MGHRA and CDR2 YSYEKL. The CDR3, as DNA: TGCGCCAGCAGCCAATGGGGGGGCCCCGCGGAAGCTTTCTTT. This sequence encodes CASSQWGGPAEAFF.

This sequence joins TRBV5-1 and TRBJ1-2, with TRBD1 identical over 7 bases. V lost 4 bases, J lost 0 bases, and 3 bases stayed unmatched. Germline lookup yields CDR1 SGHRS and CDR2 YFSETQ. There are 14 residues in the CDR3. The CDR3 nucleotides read TGCGCCAGCAGCCAGGGACAGTCTAACTATGGCTACACCTTC. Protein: CASSQGQSNYGYTF.

As DNA, the CDR3 is TGTGCCAGCAGCCTCTTGACAGGGACCGACACTGAAGCTTTCTTT. Protein product: CASSLLTGTDTEAFF. The chain employs TRBV5-5 and TRBJ1-1, with 7 bases fitting TRBD1. Trimming removed 4 bases from V and 3 bases from J; junction bases left unmatched: 9. The germline gives CDR1 SGHKS, CDR2 YYEKEE (reference sequence). The CDR3 loop spans 15 amino acids.

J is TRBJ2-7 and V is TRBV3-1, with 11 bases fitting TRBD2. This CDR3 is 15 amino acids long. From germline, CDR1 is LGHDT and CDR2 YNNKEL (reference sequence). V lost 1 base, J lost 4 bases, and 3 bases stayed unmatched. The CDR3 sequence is CASSQAGTSGYEQYF. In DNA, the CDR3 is TGTGCCAGCAGCCAAGCCGGGACTAGCGGTTACGAGCAGTACTTC.

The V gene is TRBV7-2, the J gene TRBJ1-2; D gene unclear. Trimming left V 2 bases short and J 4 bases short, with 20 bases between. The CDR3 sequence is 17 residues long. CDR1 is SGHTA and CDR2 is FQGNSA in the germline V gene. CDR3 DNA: TGTGCCAGCAGCTTAATCCCGCAAACCCTAAGCAGCTATGGCTACACCTTC. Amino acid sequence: CASSLIPQTLSSYGYTF.

The CDR3 loop reads CASSLGDTDTQYF. In DNA, the CDR3 is TGTGCCAGCAGCTTAGGGGACACAGATACGCAGTATTTT. The genes are TRBV11-2 and TRBJ2-3; D remains unclear. V lost 1 base and J 2 bases, leaving 4 bases between the germline ends. Germline CDR1 and CDR2: SGHAT and FQNNGV. This CDR3 is 13 amino acids long.

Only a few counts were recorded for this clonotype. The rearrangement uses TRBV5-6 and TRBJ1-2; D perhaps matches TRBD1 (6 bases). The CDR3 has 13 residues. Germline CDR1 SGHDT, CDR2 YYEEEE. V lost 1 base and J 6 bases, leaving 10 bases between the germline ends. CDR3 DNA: TGTGCCAGCAGCTTGCAGGGGTTTGATGGCTACACCTTC. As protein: CASSLQGFDGYTF.

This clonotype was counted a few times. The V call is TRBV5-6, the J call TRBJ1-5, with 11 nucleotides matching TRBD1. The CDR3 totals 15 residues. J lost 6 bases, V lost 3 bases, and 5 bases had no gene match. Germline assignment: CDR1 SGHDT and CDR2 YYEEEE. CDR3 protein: CASSYGTGGIQPQHF. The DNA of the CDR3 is TGTGCCAGCAGCTACGGGACAGGGGGAATTCAGCCCCAGCATTTT.

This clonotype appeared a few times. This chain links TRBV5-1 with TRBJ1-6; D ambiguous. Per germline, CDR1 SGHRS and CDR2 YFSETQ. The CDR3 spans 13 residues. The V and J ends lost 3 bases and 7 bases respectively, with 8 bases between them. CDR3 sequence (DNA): TGCGCCAGCAGCTCCGATCCGAATTCACCCCTCCACTTT. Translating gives CASSSDPNSPLHF.